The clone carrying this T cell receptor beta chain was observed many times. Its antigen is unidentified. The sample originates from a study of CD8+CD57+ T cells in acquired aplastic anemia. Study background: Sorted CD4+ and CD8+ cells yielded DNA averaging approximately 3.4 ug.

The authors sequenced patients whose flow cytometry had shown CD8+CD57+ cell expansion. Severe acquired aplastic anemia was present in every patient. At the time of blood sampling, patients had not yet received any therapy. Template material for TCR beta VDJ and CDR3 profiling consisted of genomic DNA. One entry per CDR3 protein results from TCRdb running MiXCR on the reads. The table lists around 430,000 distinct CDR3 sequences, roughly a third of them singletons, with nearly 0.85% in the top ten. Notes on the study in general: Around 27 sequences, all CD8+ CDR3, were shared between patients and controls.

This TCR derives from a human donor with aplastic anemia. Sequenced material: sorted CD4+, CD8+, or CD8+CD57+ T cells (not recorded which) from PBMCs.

For the CDR3, the DNA is TGTGCCACCAGCAGCGAGGGGTTGGGAGGGTTCAATGAGCAGTTCTTC. Translating gives CATSSEGLGGFNEQFF. The chain joins TRBV15 to TRBJ2-1, with TRBD2 matching 7 bases. Germline loops: CDR1 LNHNV, CDR2 YYDKDF (reference sequence). The CDR3 length is 16 residues. V shed 3 bases, J shed 6 bases, and the junction held 11 bases outside the gene matches.